Presented here are 18 T cell receptor beta chains from one specimen sequenced in a study of early T cells in non-severe SARS-CoV-2 infection. TCRdb reanalysed the 5' RACE reads using MiXCR and keeps one entry per CDR3 protein. The table has about 72,000 distinct CDR3 sequences, 10% seen once. The starting material was whole blood, obtained at baseline. These TCRs come from an adult who was a healthcare worker with PCR-confirmed SARS-CoV-2 infection or an uninfected control (not recorded which).

V is TRBV7-8 and J is TRBJ1-6; 7 nucleotides line up with TRBD1. The trim removed 4 bases at V and 5 bases at J, leaving 2 bases unmatched. Germline V gene lookup returns CDR1 SGHVS and CDR2 FQNEAQ. This CDR3 is 14 amino acids long. CDR3 nucleotide sequence: TGTGCCAGCAGCTCGGGACAGCATAATTCACCCCTCCACTTT. This gives the protein CASSSGQHNSPLHF.

This clonotype was seen repeatedly, ten times or more. V is TRBV2 and J is TRBJ1-1, with TRBD1 as a possible D gene (5 bases). From germline, CDR1 is SNHLY and CDR2 FYNNEI. The length of the CDR3 is 13 residues. Trimming removed 8 bases from V and 4 bases from J, with 14 bases in between. The CDR3 coding sequence is TGTGCCAGCTCTCTCGGGGGTGGCACTGAAGCTTTCTTT. It translates to CASSLGGGTEAFF.

This chain uses TRBV2 with TRBJ2-5; TRBD1 aligns across 10 bases. The V gene end was trimmed by 7 bases and the J gene end by 5 bases; junction bases not matched to a gene: 7. CDR1 and CDR2 (germline): SNHLY, FYNNEI. This CDR3 comprises 14 residues. This chain's CDR3 is CASTRQGARETQYF. In nucleotides, the CDR3 is TGTGCCAGCACTAGACAGGGGGCGCGGGAGACCCAGTACTTC.

This clonotype showed up just a few times. The genes are TRBV4-3 and TRBJ1-1; TRBD1 might be the D (5 bases). V shed 3 bases and J shed 5 bases, with 10 bases lying between them. The CDR3 runs to 13 residues. Germline CDR1 LGHNA, CDR2 YSLEER. CDR3 DNA sequence: TGCGCCAGCAGCCATAACGGGGGAACTGAAGCTTTCTTT. This codes for CASSHNGGTEAFF.

This clonotype occurred many times. CDR3 nucleotides: TGCGCCAGCAGGCCGGGAATGGGAGCGGGCGCTATGAACACTGAAGCTTTCTTT. Its translation is CASRPGMGAGAMNTEAFF. This chain uses TRBV4-3 with TRBJ1-1; D is unresolved. The V end was cut by 6 bases, the J end by 0 bases, with 23 bases between. The CDR3 totals 18 residues. Germline assignment: CDR1 LGHNA and CDR2 YSLEER.

This clonotype has a count of ten or more. The rearrangement links TRBV7-9 to TRBJ2-7; 8 bases line up with TRBD1. The CDR3 spans 14 residues. Trimming removed 5 bases from V and 7 bases from J; junction bases left unmatched: 10. The V gene's germline CDR1 is SEHNR and CDR2 FQNEAQ (reference sequence). The CDR3 loop is CASSASGGRGEQYF. In DNA, the CDR3 is TGTGCCAGCAGCGCTTCAGGGGGCCGTGGTGAGCAGTACTTC.

This clonotype was observed at least ten times. V and J are TRBV18 and TRBJ1-1; perhaps TRBD1 as D (6 bases). Trimming shortened V by 6 bases and J by 4 bases, and 12 bases separated the two germline ends. This CDR3 region has 13 residues. Germline V gene lookup returns CDR1 KGHSH and CDR2 LQKENI. CDR3 sequence reads: CASSPGGLTEAFF. The CDR3 nucleotides are TGTGCCAGCTCGCCCGGGGGCCTCACTGAAGCTTTCTTT.

This clonotype was counted many times. The gene calls are TRBV6-1 and TRBJ1-5, with D perhaps TRBD1 (5 bases). The length of the CDR3 is 13 residues. Trimming removed 7 bases at V and 12 bases at J, with 19 bases between. Germline CDR1 and CDR2: MNHNS and SASEGT. Written as DNA, the CDR3 is TGTGCCAGCAATTCGGACATTTTACAGTTCCAGCATTTT. It is translated as CASNSDILQFQHF.

This clonotype was seen once. CDR3 nucleotides: TGCAGTGCTAGACGGCGGGGGAACTCCTACGAGCAGTACTTC. Amino acids: CSARRRGNSYEQYF. This chain links TRBV20-1 with TRBJ2-7, with TRBD2 identical over 7 bases. Trimming at V came to 2 bases and at J to 0 bases, leaving 4 bases not matched to a gene. CDR3 length: 14 amino acids. Germline V gives CDR1 DFQATT, CDR2 SNEGSKA (reference sequence).

This clonotype turned up a few times. This chain joins TRBV18 and TRBJ1-1; possible D gene TRBD1, 6 bases. Trimming pared 2 bases from V and 1 base from J, leaving 11 bases between. CDR3 length: 15 amino acids. CDR1 and CDR2 (germline): KGHSH, LQKENI. The DNA of the CDR3 is TGTGCCAGCTCACCATTCGGGGGCAAGAACACTGAAGCTTTCTTT. This codes for CASSPFGGKNTEAFF.

J is TRBJ2-7 and V is TRBV25-1, with 11 bases matching TRBD1. The length of the CDR3 is 13 residues. With V trimmed by 8 bases and J by 6 bases, 6 bases remained unmatched. In germline, CDR1 is MGHDK, CDR2 SYGVNS. The CDR3 spells CASHGQGAGEQYF. The DNA for the CDR3 is TGTGCCAGCCATGGACAGGGGGCCGGCGAGCAGTACTTC.

V and J are TRBV5-1 and TRBJ2-2; TRBD1 matches 9 bases. Germline values: CDR1 SGHRS, CDR2 YFSETQ. The CDR3 runs 18 residues. The ends lost 0 bases at V and 5 bases at J; junction bases unmatched: 11. The CDR3 nucleotides read TGCGCCAGCAGCTTGGTGGGTGTCTCTGGGACAGGGACCGGGGAGCTGTTTTTT. Its protein is CASSLVGVSGTGTGELFF.

This clonotype was observed a handful of times. The V call is TRBV7-8, the J call TRBJ1-1; 11 bases fit TRBD1. The CDR3 sequence is 16 residues long. Per the germline V gene, CDR1 is SGHVS and CDR2 is FQNEAQ. With V trimmed by 3 bases and J by 0 bases, 3 bases remained unmatched. CDR3: CASSFGQGAMNTEAFF. The CDR3, as DNA: TGTGCCAGCAGCTTCGGACAGGGGGCAATGAACACTGAAGCTTTCTTT.

This clonotype was detected ten times or more. The V gene is TRBV20-1, the J gene TRBJ1-6; possibly TRBD1 for D (6 bases). The CDR3 is 12 residues long. Germline CDR1 and CDR2: DFQATT and SNEGSKA (reference sequence). The V and J ends lost 5 bases and 9 bases respectively, with 11 bases between them. The CDR3 region is CSARTGSSPLHF. CDR3 DNA sequence: TGCAGTGCTCGTACAGGGAGTTCACCCCTCCACTTT.

The V and J genes are TRBV2 and TRBJ1-1; 8 bases are shared with TRBD1. Germline V gives CDR1 SNHLY, CDR2 FYNNEI. V gave up 4 bases and J gave up 5 bases; unmatched junction bases: 9. The CDR3 runs to 15 residues. For the CDR3, the DNA is TGTGCCAGCAGTGTGGAGCAGGGGGCAGGGACTGAAGCTTTCTTT. The encoded protein is CASSVEQGAGTEAFF.

This clonotype has just a few counts. The rearrangement joins TRBV6-5 to TRBJ2-6; 8 positions match TRBD1. The germline gives CDR1 MNHEY, CDR2 SVGAGI. This CDR3 is 16 amino acids long. With V trimmed by 2 bases and J by 4 bases, 4 bases remained unmatched. CDR3 region: CASSYQGASGANVLTF. The CDR3 bases are TGTGCCAGCAGTTACCAGGGGGCATCCGGGGCCAACGTCCTGACTTTC.

The chain has TRBV24-1 and TRBJ1-5; TRBD1 is a possible D gene (6 bases). Trimming left V 2 bases short and J 5 bases short, with 9 bases between. CDR1 KGHDR and CDR2 SFDVKD come from the germline V gene. The CDR3 totals 14 residues. CDR3 sequence (DNA): TGTGCCACCAGTGATTCAGGGGCTGATCAGCCCCAGCATTTT. Translation: CATSDSGADQPQHF.

Ten or more counts support this clonotype. The gene calls are TRBV18 and TRBJ1-6, with 8 bases matching TRBD1. Trimming took 3 bases from V and 10 from J; bases not matched to a gene: 5. Germline CDR1 and CDR2: KGHSH and LQKENI. This CDR3 has 14 amino acids. The CDR3 DNA sequence: TGTGCCAGCTCACCCGGACAGGGAAACTCACCCCTCCACTTT. It specifies CASSPGQGNSPLHF.